These 3 T cell receptor beta chains were all obtained from the same sample, sequenced in a study of cytomegalovirus exposure and HLA in healthy donors. The PCR ran on 60 Vbeta and 13 Jbeta primers. Assay: immunoSEQ multiplex PCR; the TCRdb copy retains only in-frame clones and omits some. The data show about 120,000 clones, more than 65% seen once. The specimen sequenced was PBMCs. These TCRs come from a man younger than 30 in good health and CMV-seropositive.

This clone was counted only a few times. The gene calls are TRBV15 and TRBJ2-2; 8 bases line up with TRBD2. The CDR3 is made up of 18 amino acids. V was clipped by 0 bases and J by 0 bases; unmatched bases: 6. Germline assignment: CDR1 LNHNV and CDR2 YYDKDF (reference sequence). The DNA for the CDR3 is TGTGCCACCAGCAGAGATCCTGGTAGCGGGACGAACACCGGGGAGCTGTTTTTT. This translates into CATSRDPGSGTNTGELFF.

Worth noting for this clone: The limits of the CDR3 on the DNA are not certain, so only TCRdb's listed CDR3 is given. The V and J genes are TRBV28 and TRBJ2-3; the D call of TRBD2 is as the table states it, not checked on the DNA. CDR1 is MDHEN, CDR2 SYDVKM, per germline. 15 amino acids form the CDR3, both terminal residues included. CDR3 region: CASSFGSGGRDTQYF.

Only a few counts were recorded for this clone. This chain's CDR3 is CSVGDRGYREFF. The CDR3 DNA reads TGCAGCGTTGGGGACAGGGGTTATAGGGAGTTCTTC. This chain links TRBV29-1 with TRBJ2-1; 10 positions agree with TRBD1. With V trimmed by 4 bases and J by 14 bases, 8 bases remained unmatched. Germline CDR1 reads SQVTM; CDR2 reads ANQGSEA. The CDR3 runs 12 residues.